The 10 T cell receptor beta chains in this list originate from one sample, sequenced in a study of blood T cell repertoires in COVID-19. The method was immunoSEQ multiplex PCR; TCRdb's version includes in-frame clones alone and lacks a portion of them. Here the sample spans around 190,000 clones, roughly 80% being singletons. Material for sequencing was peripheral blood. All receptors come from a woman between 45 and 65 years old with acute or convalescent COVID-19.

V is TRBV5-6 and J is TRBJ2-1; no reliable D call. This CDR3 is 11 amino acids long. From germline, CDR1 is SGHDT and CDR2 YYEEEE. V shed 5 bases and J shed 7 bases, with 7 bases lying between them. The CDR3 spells CASSSLNEQFF. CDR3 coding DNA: TGTGCCAGCAGTTCTCTGAATGAGCAGTTCTTC.

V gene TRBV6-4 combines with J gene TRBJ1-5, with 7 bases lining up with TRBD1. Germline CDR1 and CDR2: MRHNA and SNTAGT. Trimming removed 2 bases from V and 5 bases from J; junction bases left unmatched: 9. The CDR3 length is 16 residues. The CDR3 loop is CASSDGDRVGHQPQHF. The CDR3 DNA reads TGTGCCAGCAGTGACGGGGACAGAGTCGGGCATCAGCCCCAGCATTTT.

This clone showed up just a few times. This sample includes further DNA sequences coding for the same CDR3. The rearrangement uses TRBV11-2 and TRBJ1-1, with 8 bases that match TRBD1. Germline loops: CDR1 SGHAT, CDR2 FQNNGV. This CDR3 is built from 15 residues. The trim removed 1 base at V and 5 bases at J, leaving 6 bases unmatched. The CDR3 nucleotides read TGTGCCAGCAGCTTAGCCAGGGGGCTGGGAACTGAAGCTTTCTTT. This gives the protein CASSLARGLGTEAFF.

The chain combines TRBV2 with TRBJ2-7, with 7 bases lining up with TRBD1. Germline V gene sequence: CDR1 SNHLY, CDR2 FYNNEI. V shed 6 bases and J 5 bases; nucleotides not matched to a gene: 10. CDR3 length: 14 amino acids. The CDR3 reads CASRGTARGNEQYF. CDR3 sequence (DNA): TGTGCCAGCAGGGGGACAGCCAGGGGGAACGAGCAGTACTTC.

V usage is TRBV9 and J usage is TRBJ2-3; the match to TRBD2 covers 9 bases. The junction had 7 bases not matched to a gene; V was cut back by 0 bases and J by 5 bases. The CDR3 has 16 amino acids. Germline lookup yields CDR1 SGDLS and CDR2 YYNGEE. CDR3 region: CASSVAGGGVGDTQYF. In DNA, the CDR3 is TGTGCCAGCAGCGTAGCGGGCGGGGGGGTTGGAGATACGCAGTATTTT.

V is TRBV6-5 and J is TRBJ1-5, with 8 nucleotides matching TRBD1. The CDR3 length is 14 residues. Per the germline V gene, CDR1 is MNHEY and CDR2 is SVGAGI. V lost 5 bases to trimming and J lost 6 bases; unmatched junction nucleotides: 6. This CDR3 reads CASSPQGAVQPQHF. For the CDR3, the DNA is TGTGCCAGCAGTCCCCAGGGGGCTGTTCAGCCCCAGCATTTT.

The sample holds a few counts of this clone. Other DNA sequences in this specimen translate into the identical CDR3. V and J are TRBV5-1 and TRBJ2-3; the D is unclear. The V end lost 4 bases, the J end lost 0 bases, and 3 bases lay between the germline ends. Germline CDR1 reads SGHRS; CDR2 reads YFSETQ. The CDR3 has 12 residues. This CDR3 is CASSLSTDTQYF. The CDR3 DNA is TGCGCCAGCAGCCTCAGCACAGATACGCAGTATTTT. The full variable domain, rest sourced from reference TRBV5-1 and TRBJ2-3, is KAGVTQTPRYLIKTRGQQVTLSCSPISGHRSVSWYQQTPGQGLQFLFEYFSETQRNKGNFPGRFSGRQFSNSRSEMNVSTLELGDSALYLCASSLSTDTQYFGPGTRLTVL.

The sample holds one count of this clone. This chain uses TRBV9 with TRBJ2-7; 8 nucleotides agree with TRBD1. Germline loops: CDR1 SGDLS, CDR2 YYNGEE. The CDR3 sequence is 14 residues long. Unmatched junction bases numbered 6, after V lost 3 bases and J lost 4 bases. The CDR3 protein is CASSGTGRKYEQYF. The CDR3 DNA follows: TGTGCCAGCAGCGGGACAGGGAGAAAGTACGAGCAGTACTTC.

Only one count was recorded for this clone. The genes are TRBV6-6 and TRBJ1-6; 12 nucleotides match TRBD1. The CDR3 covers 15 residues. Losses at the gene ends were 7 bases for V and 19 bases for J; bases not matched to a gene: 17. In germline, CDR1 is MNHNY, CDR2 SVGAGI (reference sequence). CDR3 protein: CASTPRGTGGWGIHF. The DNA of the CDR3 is TGTGCCAGCACGCCTCGCGGGACAGGGGGCTGGGGGATTCACTTT.

The CDR3 spells CASSPRTSGVSTDTQYF. The DNA of the CDR3 is TGTGCCAGCAGTCCGCGGACTAGCGGGGTTAGCACAGATACGCAGTATTTT. V and J are TRBV27 and TRBJ2-3, with 12 nucleotides matching TRBD2. This CDR3 region has 17 residues. Unmatched junction bases numbered 6, after V lost 5 bases and J lost 0 bases. The germline V gene has CDR1 MNHEY and CDR2 SMNVEV (reference sequence).